A selection of T cell receptor beta chains follows, all from one sample in a study of blood T cell repertoires in COVID-19. Assay used: immunoSEQ multiplex PCR; TCRdb lists only in-frame clones, some missing. The data hold roughly 75,000 clones, with roughly 86% observed a single time. Sequencing used peripheral blood. These receptors originate from a woman between 65 and 79 years old with acute or convalescent COVID-19. Both conserved end residues are part of each CDR3. D genes are given only for firm matches. Size is omitted from some rows. Given values are once, few, many or a class for expanded clones.

-	TRBJ2-7	TRBV7-9	-	TGTGCCAGCAGCGGTATGGCCACAGGAGTCTACGAGCAGTACTTC	CASSGMATGVYEQYF
-	TRBJ2-5	TRBV6-6	TRBD2	TGTGCCAGCAGCCACAGGACTAGCGGGAGCGTGGAGACCCAGTACTTC	CASSHRTSGSVETQYF
few	TRBJ2-7	TRBV4-1	-	TGCGCCAGCAGCCAGGGGCTCCAGGGGCTAACCTACGAGCAGTACTTC	CASSQGLQGLTYEQYF
-	TRBJ2-5	TRBV18	TRBD1	TGTGCCAGCTCACGCAACAGGGGGCAAGAGACCCAGTACTTC	CASSRNRGQETQYF
-	TRBJ1-6	TRBV5-3	TRBD1	TGTGCCAGAAGCTTAGACAGGGGGCGATTTTCACCCCTCCACTTT	CARSLDRGRFSPLHF
-	TRBJ2-7	TRBV19	TRBD2	TGTGCCAGTAGGTTGACTAGCGGGAGGACCTACGAGCAGTACTTC	CASRLTSGRTYEQYF
-	TRBJ1-5	TRBV10-2	TRBD1	TGCGCCAGCAGGCCGGGACAGGGAGGCGGGAGCAATCAGCCCCAGCATTTT	CASRPGQGGGSNQPQHF
-	TRBJ2-2	TRBV19	TRBD1	TGTGCCAGTAGGGAGACAGGGGTCGGGGAGCTGTTTTTT	CASRETGVGELFF
-	TRBJ2-1	TRBV29-1	-	TGCAGCGTTGAAGAGGGACTGCAGTTCTTC	CSVEEGLQFF
few	TRBJ2-7	TRBV19	TRBD2	TGTGCCACCAGGACTAGCGGGGTTAATCCTTCCTCCGAGCAGTACTTC	CATRTSGVNPSSEQYF
-	TRBJ1-5	TRBV10-3	TRBD1	TGTGCCATCAGTGAGGGGGGACAGAGCCAGCCCCAGCATTTT	CAISEGGQSQPQHF
-	TRBJ1-1	TRBV3-1/TRBV3-2	-	TGTGCCAGCAGCCAAGCCGACACTGAAGCTTTCTTT	CASSQADTEAFF
-	TRBJ2-4	TRBV25-1	-	TGTGCCAGCAGTGCACAGGGGGGGGTAGCCAAAAACATTCAGTACTTC	CASSAQGGVAKNIQYF
-	TRBJ1-2	TRBV28	TRBD1	TGTGCCAGCAGTGTTACAGGGGTTAGAGGCTACACCTTC	CASSVTGVRGYTF
-	TRBJ2-6	TRBV27	TRBD1	TGTGCCAGCAGTTTATGGACAGGCCTTAGCTCTGGGGCCAACGTCCTGACTTTC	CASSLWTGLSSGANVLTF
-	TRBJ2-2	TRBV14	TRBD1	TGTGCCAGCAGCCAAGATCTGGGGACAGCGAACACCGGGGAGCTGTTTTTT	CASSQDLGTANTGELFF
few	TRBJ1-5	TRBV7-9	-	TGTGCCAGCAGCGATAACGCGCAGCCCCAGCATTTT	CASSDNAQPQHF
few	TRBJ2-5	TRBV29-1	TRBD2	TGCAGCGTCTCGATCGGGAGCGGGAATGGGGAGACCCAGTACTTC	CSVSIGSGNGETQYF
-	TRBJ1-1	TRBV18	TRBD1	TGTGCCAGCTCACCGTTGGGGACAGCTTGGAACACTGAAGCTTTCTTT	CASSPLGTAWNTEAFF
-	TRBJ2-7	TRBV5-1	-	TGCGCCAGCAGCTTGGAGGGGGAGTTGGGCGAGCAGTACTTC	CASSLEGELGEQYF
once	TRBJ1-5	TRBV21-1	-	TGTGCCAGCAGCAAAGACAAGGGACAAATAAATCAGCCCCAGCATTTT	CASSKDKGQINQPQHF